The text below deals with one T cell receptor (beta chain). The entry originates in a study of T cell responses to AZD1222 COVID-19 vaccine. TCRdb's copy holds only in-frame clones and misses some; the assay was immunoSEQ multiplex PCR. The table has 150,000 to 200,000 clones, 80% to 90% seen once; the top ten hold around a tenth. CDR1 is MDHEN, CDR2 SYDVKM, per germline. The CDR3 is 17 residues long. V lost 7 bases and J 0 bases, leaving 21 bases between the germline ends. The chain has TRBV28 and TRBJ1-1, with TRBD1 as a possible D gene (6 bases). The sequencing used peripheral blood, collected 28 days after the second AZD1222 dose. This receptor was identified in an adult who received the AZD1222 COVID-19 vaccine. Written as DNA, the CDR3 is TGTGCCAGCACCATCACCATAGGGGACACTATGAACACTGAAGCTTTCTTT. Translating it yields CASTITIGDTMNTEAFF. The whole variable domain, remainder taken from reference TRBV28 and TRBJ1-1, is DVKVTQSSRYLVKRTGEKVFLECVQDMDHENMFWYRQDPGLGLRLIYFSYDVKMKEKGDIPEGYSVSREKKERFSLILESASTNQTSMYLCASTITIGDTMNTEAFFGQGTRLTVV.